These 25 T cell receptor beta chains share one sample of origin, sequenced in a study of blood T cell repertoires in COVID-19. TCRdb's table, derived via immunoSEQ multiplex PCR, lists solely in-frame clones and lacks some. This table holds around 120,000 clones, approximately 68% found once. The sequenced sample was peripheral blood. These receptors were collected from a woman aged 65 to 85 with acute or convalescent COVID-19.

This clone occurred a few times. V usage is TRBV14 and J usage is TRBJ1-2; D unresolved. The ends were cut back, 1 base at V and 2 bases at J, with 5 bases in the middle. The CDR3 extends over 13 amino acids. CDR1 and CDR2 from the germline V gene are SGHDN and FVKESK. The CDR3 sequence: CASSQGQNYGYTF. The CDR3, as DNA: TGTGCCAGCAGCCAAGGACAAAACTATGGCTACACCTTC.

The chain employs TRBV18 and TRBJ2-4; D may be TRBD1 (6 bases). CDR3 length: 16 amino acids. CDR1 KGHSH and CDR2 LQKENI come from the germline V gene. Trimming took off 3 bases at V and 4 bases at J, with 16 bases between the two ends. CDR3 sequence: CASSPQQGSGKNIQYF. CDR3 sequence (DNA): TGTGCCAGCTCACCCCAACAGGGCTCGGGGAAAAACATTCAGTACTTC.

This chain connects TRBV5-1 to TRBJ1-6, with D perhaps matching TRBD1 (6 bases). V lost 3 bases to trimming and J lost 5 bases, with 9 bases between them. The CDR3 spans 14 residues. Germline V gives CDR1 SGHRS, CDR2 YFSETQ. This CDR3 is CASSYGQNNSPLHF. DNA of the CDR3: TGCGCCAGCAGCTATGGACAGAATAATTCACCCCTCCACTTT.

This clone was observed a handful of times. The chain links TRBV6-6 to TRBJ1-4; D remains ambiguous. Germline loops: CDR1 MNHNY, CDR2 SVGAGI (reference sequence). V shed 2 bases and J shed 4 bases, with 5 bases lying between them. The CDR3 extends over 13 amino acids. The chain's CDR3 is CASSYRSNEKLFF. CDR3 DNA: TGTGCCAGCAGTTACAGGAGTAATGAAAAACTGTTTTTT.

This clone was observed a handful of times. The V gene is TRBV6-2 or TRBV6-3, the J gene TRBJ2-2; no definite D call. Trimming pared 7 bases from V and 4 bases from J, leaving 16 bases between. CDR1 is MNHEY and CDR2 is SVGEGT in the germline V gene. The CDR3 sequence is 15 residues long. The CDR3 spells CASNPTGQATGELFF. CDR3 DNA sequence: TGTGCCAGCAACCCCACTGGCCAGGCCACCGGGGAGCTGTTTTTT.

The rearrangement uses TRBV19 and TRBJ1-1, with 7 bases lining up with TRBD1. Germline CDR1 reads LNHDA; CDR2 reads SQIVND (reference sequence). Trimming took 5 bases from V and 5 from J; bases not matched to a gene: 5. CDR3 size: 13 residues. The CDR3 sequence is CASSVNRGTEAFF. In DNA form, the CDR3 reads TGTGCCAGTAGTGTCAACAGGGGAACTGAAGCTTTCTTT.

The chain is built from TRBV3-1 (or the pseudogene TRBV3-2) and TRBJ1-1; D remains ambiguous. The CDR3 is made up of 13 amino acids. V lost 4 bases and J lost 0, with 6 bases in between. Germline loops: CDR1 LGHDT, CDR2 YNNKEL (reference sequence). This CDR3 is CASSPQVNTEAFF. Here the CDR3 DNA reads TGTGCCAGCAGCCCTCAGGTGAACACTGAAGCTTTCTTT.

V and J are TRBV28 and TRBJ2-1; 11 positions match TRBD2. The CDR3 is made up of 16 amino acids. The J segment lost 2 bases and the V segment lost 5 bases, leaving 5 bases of the junction unmatched. In germline, CDR1 is MDHEN, CDR2 SYDVKM. CDR3 in amino acids: CASSPMTSGTYNEQFF. The CDR3 DNA follows: TGTGCCAGCAGTCCAATGACTAGCGGGACCTACAATGAGCAGTTCTTC.

This clone was seen a handful of times. V usage is TRBV19 and J usage is TRBJ1-1; possibly TRBD1 for D (6 bases). This CDR3 has 13 residues. V lost 3 bases and J lost 9, with 14 bases in between. Germline V CDR1 and CDR2: LNHDA, SQIVND (reference sequence). This CDR3 reads CASSISTGKKAFF. DNA for the CDR3: TGTGCCAGTAGTATTTCGACAGGAAAAAAAGCTTTCTTT.

The chain combines TRBV9 with TRBJ1-6; 8 nucleotides agree with TRBD1. Germline V gives CDR1 SGDLS, CDR2 YYNGEE. This CDR3 is 14 amino acids long. With 4 bases clipped from V and 14 bases from J, the junction kept 11 bases outside the gene matches. The CDR3 reads CASSTGTGPVALHF. As DNA, the CDR3 is TGTGCCAGCAGCACCGGGACAGGACCGGTGGCCCTCCACTTT. Together with reference TRBV9 and TRBJ1-6, the CDR3 gives the full variable domain: DSGVTQTPKHLITATGQRVTLRCSPRSGDLSVYWYQQSLDQGLQFLIQYYNGEERAKGNILERFSAQQFPDLHSELNLSSLELGDSALYFCASSTGTGPVALHFGNGTRLTVT.

The CDR3 nucleotides are TGTGCCAGCAGTTTAACAGCCGGCGGACAGGGGGGCATTCAGTACTTC. It specifies CASSLTAGGQGGIQYF. This chain links TRBV28 with TRBJ2-4; 10 bases are a match to TRBD1. After removal of 2 bases from V and 9 bases from J, the junction contained 10 bases not matched to a gene. Germline V CDR1 and CDR2: MDHEN, SYDVKM. The CDR3 has 16 amino acids. The entire variable domain, with the rest obtained from reference TRBV28 and TRBJ2-4, is as follows: DVKVTQSSRYLVKRTGEKVFLECVQDMDHENMFWYRQDPGLGLRLIYFSYDVKMKEKGDIPEGYSVSREKKERFSLILESASTNQTSMYLCASSLTAGGQGGIQYFGAGTRLSVL.

The chain has TRBV3-1 (or the pseudogene TRBV3-2) and TRBJ2-7; 7 nucleotides agree with TRBD1. J was trimmed by 0 bases and V by 4 bases; bases with no gene match: 3. Germline V gene sequence: CDR1 LGHDT, CDR2 YNNKEL (reference sequence). The CDR3 totals 14 residues. Here the CDR3 DNA reads TGTGCCAGCAGCCCACAGGGGTTCTCCTACGAGCAGTACTTC. Encoded protein: CASSPQGFSYEQYF.

The V call is TRBV25-1, the J call TRBJ2-1; D gene ambiguous. The CDR3 has 16 amino acids. Germline loops: CDR1 MGHDK, CDR2 SYGVNS. The V end was cut by 3 bases, the J end by 2 bases, with 14 bases between. This CDR3 is CASSDSDMTPYNEQFF. The CDR3 DNA follows: TGTGCCAGCAGTGATTCTGACATGACACCCTACAATGAGCAGTTCTTC.

Here the CDR3 reads CASSFRRYEQYF. DNA of the CDR3: TGTGCCAGCAGCTTCAGGAGGTACGAGCAGTACTTC. This chain links TRBV13 with TRBJ2-7, with a tentative D call TRBD2 (5 bases). Per the germline V gene, CDR1 is PRHDT and CDR2 is FYEKMQ (reference sequence). This CDR3 is 12 amino acids long. With 3 bases removed from V and 4 bases from J, the gap between germline ends came to 7 bases.

This chain joins TRBV18 and TRBJ2-6; 9 bases match TRBD1. Germline V gene lookup returns CDR1 KGHSH and CDR2 LQKENI. V lost 0 bases to trimming and J lost 3 bases; unmatched junction nucleotides: 9. This CDR3 has 19 residues. CDR3 loop: CASSPPSTGGAGGANVLTF. The CDR3 region has the DNA TGTGCCAGCTCACCACCAAGCACAGGGGGCGCAGGTGGGGCCAACGTCCTGACTTTC.

This clone was seen more than once but under ten times. The rearrangement uses TRBV19 and TRBJ1-5, with TRBD1 matching over 7 bases. CDR1 and CDR2 (germline): LNHDA, SQIVND (reference sequence). Trimming at V came to 3 bases and at J to 0 bases, leaving 5 bases not matched to a gene. The CDR3 covers 16 residues. In nucleotides, the CDR3 is TGTGCCAGTAGTATCCAGACAGGGACTAGCAATCAGCCCCAGCATTTT. It codes for CASSIQTGTSNQPQHF. Filled out from reference TRBV19 and TRBJ1-5, the complete variable domain reads DGGITQSPKYLFRKEGQNVTLSCEQNLNHDAMYWYRQDPGQGLRLIYYSQIVNDFQKGDIAEGYSVSREKKESFPLTVTSAQKNPTAFYLCASSIQTGTSNQPQHFGDGTRLSIL.

V is TRBV28 and J is TRBJ1-1, with TRBD1 identical over 9 bases. The length of the CDR3 is 14 residues. The V and J ends lost 4 bases and 11 bases, in that order; junction bases with no gene match: 11. Per the germline V gene, CDR1 is MDHEN and CDR2 is SYDVKM. The CDR3 reads CASSSPGQGISAFF. CDR3 nucleotides: TGTGCCAGCAGTTCACCGGGACAGGGAATTTCGGCTTTCTTT. The whole variable domain, filled in from reference TRBV28 and TRBJ1-1, reads DVKVTQSSRYLVKRTGEKVFLECVQDMDHENMFWYRQDPGLGLRLIYFSYDVKMKEKGDIPEGYSVSREKKERFSLILESASTNQTSMYLCASSSPGQGISAFFGQGTRLTVV.

J is TRBJ1-1 and V is TRBV29-1, with D possibly TRBD1 on 5 matching bases. The V and J ends lost 3 bases and 5 bases respectively, with 13 bases between them. The CDR3 runs 13 residues. Germline assignment: CDR1 SQVTM and CDR2 ANQGSEA. CDR3 sequence reads: CSVESREGTEAFF. In nucleotides, the CDR3 is TGCAGCGTTGAGTCGCGGGAGGGGACTGAAGCTTTCTTT.

The sample holds a few counts of this clone. The V call is TRBV4-3, the J call TRBJ2-3; tentative D call: TRBD2 (5 bases). This CDR3 is 14 amino acids long. Per the germline V gene, CDR1 is LGHNA and CDR2 is YSLEER. Trimming stripped 1 base from V and 9 bases from J, with 14 bases between. The CDR3 nucleotides are TGCGCCAGCAGCCAAGCCCTTGAGGGTCGGACGCAGTATTTT. Protein sequence: CASSQALEGRTQYF.

J is TRBJ1-2 and V is TRBV24-1, with 7 bases lining up with TRBD1. The trim removed 3 bases at V and 6 bases at J, leaving 9 bases unmatched. This CDR3 spans 15 amino acids. Germline loops: CDR1 KGHDR, CDR2 SFDVKD. CDR3 nucleotide sequence: TGTGCCACCAGTGATCCCCGGGAGGGGGCGAATGGCTACACCTTC. Residues: CATSDPREGANGYTF.

The chain carries TRBV9 and TRBJ2-5; D is possibly TRBD1 (5 bases). The length of the CDR3 is 13 residues. Germline lookup yields CDR1 SGDLS and CDR2 YYNGEE. V shed 3 bases and J shed 3 bases, with 9 bases lying between them. CDR3 sequence (DNA): TGTGCCAGCAGCGCCGGACATAAAGAGACCCAGTACTTC. Amino acid sequence: CASSAGHKETQYF.

The genes are TRBV18 and TRBJ1-2, with 7 positions matching TRBD1. The CDR3 has 14 amino acids. Germline CDR1 is KGHSH and CDR2 is LQKENI. With 2 bases clipped from V and 3 bases from J, the junction kept 3 bases outside the gene matches. CDR3 DNA: TGTGCCAGCTCACCAGACAGGGAGGACTATGGCTACACCTTC. It yields the protein CASSPDREDYGYTF.

V gene TRBV5-6 combines with J gene TRBJ2-3; TRBD2 matches 8 bases. This CDR3 is built from 16 residues. From germline, CDR1 is SGHDT and CDR2 YYEEEE. Unmatched junction bases numbered 12, after V lost 4 bases and J lost 5 bases. In DNA form, the CDR3 reads TGTGCCAGCAGCCACGGACTAGCCCCGGGAATAGATACGCAGTATTTT. Protein product: CASSHGLAPGIDTQYF.

V gene TRBV29-1 combines with J gene TRBJ2-3; TRBD1 might be the D (5 bases). Trimming left V 8 bases short and J 2 bases short, with 8 bases between. CDR3 length: 11 residues. CDR1 and CDR2 from the germline V gene are SQVTM and ANQGSEA. In DNA form, the CDR3 reads TGCAGCACCAGGGACACAGATACGCAGTATTTT. Translated: CSTRDTDTQYF.

This rearrangement joins TRBV24-1 to TRBJ2-1; 7 bases are shared with TRBD2. This CDR3 contains 14 residues. The germline V gene has CDR1 KGHDR and CDR2 SFDVKD. The V gene end was trimmed by 5 bases and the J gene end by 12 bases; junction bases not matched to a gene: 12. CDR3 region: CATSGGILASGQFF. In DNA form, the CDR3 reads TGTGCCACCAGTGGTGGGATACTAGCGAGTGGGCAGTTCTTC.